The rows below give T cell receptor beta chains drawn from one sample of a study of blood T cell repertoires in COVID-19. The data were produced by immunoSEQ multiplex PCR, yet TCRdb's version contains in-frame clones alone and is incomplete. This repertoire shows over 100,000 clones, 80% to 90% found once; its top ten account for around 1.1%. The sample consisted of peripheral blood. Every receptor here comes from a human donor in a cohort sampled during active COVID-19. Each CDR3 is given with its conserved first and last residue. The order of the fields is clone size, V gene, J gene, D gene, CDR3 protein, CDR3 DNA. The D gene is left open where the match is weak. Rows give clone size only sometimes, using once, few, many, or a class for an expanded clone.

abundance: NA
v_gene: TRBV6-1
j_gene: TRBJ1-6
d_gene: NA
CDR3aa: CASSEVGGAGSPLHF
CDR3nt: TGTGCCAGCAGTGAAGTGGGGGGGGCAGGCTCACCCCTCCACTTT

abundance: NA
v_gene: TRBV5-1
j_gene: TRBJ2-7
d_gene: TRBD2
CDR3aa: CASSFRGVGNEQYF
CDR3nt: TGCGCCAGCAGCTTCCGGGGGGTCGGGAACGAGCAGTACTTC

abundance: NA
v_gene: TRBV27
j_gene: TRBJ2-7
d_gene: NA
CDR3aa: CASSFGSPSSYEQYF
CDR3nt: TGTGCCAGCAGTTTTGGGAGCCCCAGCTCCTACGAGCAGTACTTC

abundance: few
v_gene: TRBV4-2
j_gene: TRBJ2-1
d_gene: TRBD2
CDR3aa: CASSQPGGSGRNEQFF
CDR3nt: TGTGCCAGCAGCCAACCCGGGGGTAGCGGGAGGAATGAGCAGTTCTTC

abundance: once
v_gene: TRBV9
j_gene: TRBJ1-2
d_gene: TRBD1
CDR3aa: CASSLPLKTGVNYGYTF
CDR3nt: TGTGCCAGCAGCCTCCCCCTAAAGACAGGGGTCAACTATGGCTACACCTTC

abundance: NA
v_gene: TRBV28
j_gene: TRBJ1-5
d_gene: NA
CDR3aa: CASSPTAGNQPQHF
CDR3nt: TGTGCCAGCAGTCCGACCGCAGGGAATCAGCCCCAGCATTTT

abundance: NA
v_gene: TRBV7-2
j_gene: TRBJ1-3
d_gene: NA
CDR3aa: CASSSLRTLTSGNTIYF
CDR3nt: TGTGCCAGCAGCTCACTAAGGACACTTACCTCTGGAAACACCATATATTTT

abundance: NA
v_gene: TRBV3-1/TRBV3-2
j_gene: TRBJ2-5
d_gene: NA
CDR3aa: CASSQPQGSQETQYF
CDR3nt: TGTGCCAGCAGCCAACCTCAGGGAAGTCAAGAGACCCAGTACTTC

abundance: NA
v_gene: TRBV4-1
j_gene: TRBJ1-6
d_gene: NA
CDR3aa: CASSQLVEGSSPLHF
CDR3nt: TGCGCCAGCAGCCAACTCGTCGAGGGTAGTTCACCCCTCCACTTT

abundance: few
v_gene: TRBV10-2
j_gene: TRBJ2-7
d_gene: NA
CDR3aa: CASSPQGSSPEQYF
CDR3nt: TGCGCCAGCAGTCCGCAGGGGTCCTCTCCCGAGCAGTACTTC

abundance: once
v_gene: TRBV4-3
j_gene: TRBJ2-7
d_gene: TRBD2
CDR3aa: CASSQDVGRASEQYF
CDR3nt: TGCGCCAGCAGCCAAGATGTGGGGAGGGCCTCCGAGCAGTACTTC

abundance: NA
v_gene: TRBV18
j_gene: TRBJ2-5
d_gene: NA
CDR3aa: CASSPSGQETQYF
CDR3nt: TGTGCCAGCTCACCTAGCGGCCAAGAGACCCAGTACTTC

abundance: NA
v_gene: TRBV7-9
j_gene: TRBJ1-6
d_gene: NA
CDR3aa: CASSPDPSNSPLHF
CDR3nt: TGTGCCAGCAGTCCAGATCCCTCCAATTCACCCCTCCACTTT

abundance: NA
v_gene: TRBV20-1
j_gene: TRBJ2-4
d_gene: NA
CDR3aa: CSASSQNIQYF
CDR3nt: TGCAGTGCTTCCTCCCAAAACATTCAGTACTTC

abundance: NA
v_gene: TRBV18
j_gene: TRBJ1-5
d_gene: NA
CDR3aa: CASSPDRNQPQHF
CDR3nt: TGTGCCAGCTCACCGGACAGAAATCAGCCCCAGCATTTT

abundance: NA
v_gene: TRBV24-1
j_gene: TRBJ2-3
d_gene: NA
CDR3aa: CATSDLAAGRPDTQYF
CDR3nt: TGTGCCACCAGTGACTTAGCGGCCGGCCGCCCAGATACGCAGTATTTT

abundance: NA
v_gene: TRBV4-1
j_gene: TRBJ2-2
d_gene: NA
CDR3aa: CASSQDFVRLRGTGELFF
CDR3nt: TGCGCCAGCAGCCAAGATTTTGTGAGGCTTCGGGGGACCGGGGAGCTGTTTTTT

abundance: NA
v_gene: TRBV19
j_gene: TRBJ1-2
d_gene: TRBD1
CDR3aa: CASRGPPGQGSVGYTF
CDR3nt: TGTGCCAGTAGGGGACCCCCGGGACAGGGATCGGTTGGCTACACCTTC

abundance: NA
v_gene: TRBV2
j_gene: TRBJ2-5
d_gene: TRBD2
CDR3aa: CASSKERGGQETQYF
CDR3nt: TGTGCCAGCAGTAAAGAGCGGGGGGGCCAGGAGACCCAGTACTTC

abundance: NA
v_gene: TRBV18
j_gene: TRBJ1-1
d_gene: TRBD1
CDR3aa: CASSPGQGALNTEAFF
CDR3nt: TGTGCCAGCTCACCTGGACAGGGGGCTTTGAACACTGAAGCTTTCTTT

abundance: NA
v_gene: TRBV15
j_gene: TRBJ2-1
d_gene: NA
CDR3aa: CATSSPIRTGYNEQFF
CDR3nt: TGTGCCACCAGCAGCCCAATCCGGACGGGATACAATGAGCAGTTCTTC

abundance: NA
v_gene: TRBV5-6
j_gene: TRBJ2-2
d_gene: TRBD1
CDR3aa: CASSLARQGARNTGELFF
CDR3nt: TGTGCCAGCAGCTTGGCTCGACAGGGGGCGCGGAACACCGGGGAGCTGTTTTTT

abundance: NA
v_gene: TRBV3-1/TRBV3-2
j_gene: TRBJ2-1
d_gene: TRBD2
CDR3aa: CASSQGLRGAEEQFF
CDR3nt: TGTGCCAGCAGCCAAGGGCTGCGGGGGGCCGAGGAGCAGTTCTTC